The present TCR beta chain was sequenced within a study of control samples from healthy donors and cancer patients. Assay: immunoSEQ multiplex PCR; the TCRdb copy retains only in-frame clones and omits some. Of roughly 130,000 clones in the sample, around 93% were seen once. Unmatched junction bases numbered 3, after V lost 2 bases and J lost 0 bases. The CDR3 has 15 residues. Germline values: CDR1 MDHEN, CDR2 SYDVKM. Sequencing was done on a sample of PBMCs. The receptor's source is a man aged 50-60 years with head and neck cancer. The rearrangement uses TRBV28 and TRBJ1-1, with TRBD1 identical over 7 bases. CDR3: CASSLTGTVNTEAFF. In nucleotides, the CDR3 is TGTGCCAGCAGTTTAACCGGGACAGTGAACACTGAAGCTTTCTTT.